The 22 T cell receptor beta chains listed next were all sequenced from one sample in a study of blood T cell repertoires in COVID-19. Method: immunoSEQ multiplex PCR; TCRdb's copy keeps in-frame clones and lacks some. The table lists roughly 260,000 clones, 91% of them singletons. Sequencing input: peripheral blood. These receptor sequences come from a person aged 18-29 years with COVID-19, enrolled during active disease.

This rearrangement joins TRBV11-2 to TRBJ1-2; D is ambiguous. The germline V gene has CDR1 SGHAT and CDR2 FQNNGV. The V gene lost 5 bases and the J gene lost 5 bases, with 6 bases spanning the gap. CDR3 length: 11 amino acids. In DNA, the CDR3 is TGTGCCAGCAGCACATCGTATGGCTACACCTTC. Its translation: CASSTSYGYTF.

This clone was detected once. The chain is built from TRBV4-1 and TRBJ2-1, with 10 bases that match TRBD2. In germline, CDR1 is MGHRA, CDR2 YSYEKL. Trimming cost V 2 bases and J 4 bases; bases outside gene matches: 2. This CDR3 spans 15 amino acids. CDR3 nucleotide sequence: TGCGCCAGCAGCCAAAAGACTAGCGGGTACAATGAGCAGTTCTTC. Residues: CASSQKTSGYNEQFF.

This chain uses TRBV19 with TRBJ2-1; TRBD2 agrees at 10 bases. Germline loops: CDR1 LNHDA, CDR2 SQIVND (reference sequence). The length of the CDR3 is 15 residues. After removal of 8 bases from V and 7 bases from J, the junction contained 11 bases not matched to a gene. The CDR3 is CASAPGTSAGNEQFF. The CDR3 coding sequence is TGTGCCAGTGCACCGGGGACTAGCGCTGGGAATGAGCAGTTCTTC.

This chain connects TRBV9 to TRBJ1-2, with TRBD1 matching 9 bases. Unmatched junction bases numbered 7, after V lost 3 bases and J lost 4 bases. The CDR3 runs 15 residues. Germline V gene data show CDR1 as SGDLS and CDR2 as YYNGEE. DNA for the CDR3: TGTGCCAGCAGCGGGGGACAGGGCTTTTCCTATGGCTACACCTTC. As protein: CASSGGQGFSYGYTF.

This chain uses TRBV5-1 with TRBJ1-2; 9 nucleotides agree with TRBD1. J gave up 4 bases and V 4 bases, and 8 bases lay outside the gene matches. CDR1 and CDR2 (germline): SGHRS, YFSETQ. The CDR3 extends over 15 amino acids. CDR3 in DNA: TGCGCCAGCAGCCCGGGACAGGGATTGCGCTATGGCTACACCTTC. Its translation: CASSPGQGLRYGYTF. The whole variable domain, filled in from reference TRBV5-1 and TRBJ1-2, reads KAGVTQTPRYLIKTRGQQVTLSCSPISGHRSVSWYQQTPGQGLQFLFEYFSETQRNKGNFPGRFSGRQFSNSRSEMNVSTLELGDSALYLCASSPGQGLRYGYTFGSGTRLTVV.

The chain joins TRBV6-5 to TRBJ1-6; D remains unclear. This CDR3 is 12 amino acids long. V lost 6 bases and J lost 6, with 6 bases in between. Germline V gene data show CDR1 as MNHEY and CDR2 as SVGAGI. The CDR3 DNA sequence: TGTGCCAGCAGCCACAGTAATTCACCCCTCCACTTT. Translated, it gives CASSHSNSPLHF.

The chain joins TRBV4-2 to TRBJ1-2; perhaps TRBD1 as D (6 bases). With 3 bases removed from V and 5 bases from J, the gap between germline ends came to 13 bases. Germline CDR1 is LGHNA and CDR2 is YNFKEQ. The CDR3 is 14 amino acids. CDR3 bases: TGTGCCAGCAGCCAGGGGACACACGATTATGGCTACACCTTC. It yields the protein CASSQGTHDYGYTF.

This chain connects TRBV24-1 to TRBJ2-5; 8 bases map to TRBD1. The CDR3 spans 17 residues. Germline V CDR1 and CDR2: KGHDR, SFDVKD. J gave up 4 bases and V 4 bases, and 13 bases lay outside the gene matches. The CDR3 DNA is TGTGCCACCAGTGAGGCAGGGGGCGACGCGGGCGGAGAGACCCAGTACTTC. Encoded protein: CATSEAGGDAGGETQYF.

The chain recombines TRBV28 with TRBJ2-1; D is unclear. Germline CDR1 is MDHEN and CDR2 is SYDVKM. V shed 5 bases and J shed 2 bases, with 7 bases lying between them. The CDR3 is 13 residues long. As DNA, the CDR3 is TGTGCCAGCAGTCTCACGGCCTACAATGAGCAGTTCTTC. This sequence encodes CASSLTAYNEQFF.

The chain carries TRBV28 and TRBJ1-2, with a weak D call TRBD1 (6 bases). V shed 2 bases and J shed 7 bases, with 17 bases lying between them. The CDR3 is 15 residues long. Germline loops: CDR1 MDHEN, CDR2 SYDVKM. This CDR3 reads CASSLRGGAGGGYTF. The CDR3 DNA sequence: TGTGCCAGCAGTTTAAGGGGGGGCGCCGGAGGTGGCTACACCTTC.

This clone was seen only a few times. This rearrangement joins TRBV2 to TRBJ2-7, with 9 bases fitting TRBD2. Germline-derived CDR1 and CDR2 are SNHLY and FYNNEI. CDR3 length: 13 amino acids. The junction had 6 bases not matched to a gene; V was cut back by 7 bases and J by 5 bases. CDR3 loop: CASIAGARNEQYF. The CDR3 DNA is TGTGCCAGCATAGCGGGAGCGAGGAACGAGCAGTACTTC.

The CDR3 coding sequence is TGTGCCAGCAGCTTAGGGGGGCTGGTAGGGGAGCTGTTTTTT. This sequence encodes CASSLGGLVGELFF. This chain joins TRBV11-2 and TRBJ2-2, with a possible D match to TRBD1 (6 bases). CDR3 length: 14 amino acids. Germline V gives CDR1 SGHAT, CDR2 FQNNGV. V was cut by 1 base and J by 8 bases, with 11 bases left in between.

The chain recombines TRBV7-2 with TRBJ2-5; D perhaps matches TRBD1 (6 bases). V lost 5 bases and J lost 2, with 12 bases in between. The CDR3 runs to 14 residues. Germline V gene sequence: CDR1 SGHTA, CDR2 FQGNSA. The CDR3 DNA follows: TGTGCCAGCAGCCCCCAGGGGAGTCAAGAGACCCAGTACTTC. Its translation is CASSPQGSQETQYF.

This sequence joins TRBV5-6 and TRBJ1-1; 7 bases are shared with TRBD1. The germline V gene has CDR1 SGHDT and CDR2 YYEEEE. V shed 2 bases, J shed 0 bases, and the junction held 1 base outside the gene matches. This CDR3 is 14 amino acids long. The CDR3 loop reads CASSLGQVNTEAFF. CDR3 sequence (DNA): TGTGCCAGCAGCTTAGGACAGGTGAACACTGAAGCTTTCTTT.

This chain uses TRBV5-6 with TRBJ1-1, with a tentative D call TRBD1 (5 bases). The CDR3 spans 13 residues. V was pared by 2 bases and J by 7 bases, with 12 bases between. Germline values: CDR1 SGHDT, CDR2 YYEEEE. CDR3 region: CASSFGQNLEAFF. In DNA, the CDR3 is TGTGCCAGCAGCTTCGGACAAAACCTTGAAGCTTTCTTT.

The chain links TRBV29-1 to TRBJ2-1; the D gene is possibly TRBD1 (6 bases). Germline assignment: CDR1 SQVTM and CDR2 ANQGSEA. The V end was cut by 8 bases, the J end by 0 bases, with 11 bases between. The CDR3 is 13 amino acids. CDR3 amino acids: CSFGQSSYNEQFF. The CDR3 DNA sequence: TGCAGCTTCGGACAGAGCTCCTACAATGAGCAGTTCTTC.

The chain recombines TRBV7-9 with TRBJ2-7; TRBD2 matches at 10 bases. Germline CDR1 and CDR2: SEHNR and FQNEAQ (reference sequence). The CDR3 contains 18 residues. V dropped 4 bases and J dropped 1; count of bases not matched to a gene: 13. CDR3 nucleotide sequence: TGTGCCAGCAGCTCTACTTTTCTACTAGCGGGACGGTCCTACGAGCAGTACTTC. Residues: CASSSTFLLAGRSYEQYF.

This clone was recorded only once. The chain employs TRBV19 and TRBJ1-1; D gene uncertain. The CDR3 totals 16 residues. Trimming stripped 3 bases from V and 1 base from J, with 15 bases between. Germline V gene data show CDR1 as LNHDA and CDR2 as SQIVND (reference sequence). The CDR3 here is CASSIMYEASNTEAFF. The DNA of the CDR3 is TGTGCCAGTAGTATTATGTACGAGGCTTCGAACACTGAAGCTTTCTTT.

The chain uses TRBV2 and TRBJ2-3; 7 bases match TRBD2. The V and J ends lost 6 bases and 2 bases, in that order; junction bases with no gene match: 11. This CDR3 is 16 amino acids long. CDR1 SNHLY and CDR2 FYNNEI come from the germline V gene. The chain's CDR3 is CASRTPLLADTDTQYF. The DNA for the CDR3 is TGTGCCAGCAGGACCCCCTTGCTAGCGGACACAGATACGCAGTATTTT.

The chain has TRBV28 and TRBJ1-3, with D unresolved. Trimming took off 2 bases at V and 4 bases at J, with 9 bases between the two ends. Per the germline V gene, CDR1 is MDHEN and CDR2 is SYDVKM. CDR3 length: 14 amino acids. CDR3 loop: CASSLVGRGNTIYF. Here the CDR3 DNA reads TGTGCCAGCAGTTTAGTCGGGAGGGGAAACACCATATATTTT.

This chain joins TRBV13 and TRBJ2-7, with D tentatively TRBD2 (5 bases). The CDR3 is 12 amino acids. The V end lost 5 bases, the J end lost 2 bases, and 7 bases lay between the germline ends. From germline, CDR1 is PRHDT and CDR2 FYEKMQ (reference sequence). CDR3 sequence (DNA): TGTGCCAGCAGCCGACTACCCTACGAGCAGTACTTC. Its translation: CASSRLPYEQYF.

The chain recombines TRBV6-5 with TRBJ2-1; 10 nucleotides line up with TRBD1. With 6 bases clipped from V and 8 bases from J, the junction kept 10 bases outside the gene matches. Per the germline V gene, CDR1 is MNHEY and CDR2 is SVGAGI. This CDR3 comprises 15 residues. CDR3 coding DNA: TGTGCCAGCAGGCGAACCGGGACAGGGGTCCATGAGCAGTTCTTC. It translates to CASRRTGTGVHEQFF.